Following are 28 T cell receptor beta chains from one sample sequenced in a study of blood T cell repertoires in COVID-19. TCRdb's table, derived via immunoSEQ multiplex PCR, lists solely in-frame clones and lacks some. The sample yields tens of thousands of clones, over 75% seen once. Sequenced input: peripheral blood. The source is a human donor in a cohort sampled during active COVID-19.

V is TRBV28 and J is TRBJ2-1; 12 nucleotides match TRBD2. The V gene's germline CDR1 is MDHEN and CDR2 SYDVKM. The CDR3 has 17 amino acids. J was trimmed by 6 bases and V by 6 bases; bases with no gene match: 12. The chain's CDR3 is CASRRASGRAWPNEQFF. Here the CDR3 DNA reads TGTGCCAGCAGGCGGGCTAGCGGGAGGGCGTGGCCCAATGAGCAGTTCTTC.

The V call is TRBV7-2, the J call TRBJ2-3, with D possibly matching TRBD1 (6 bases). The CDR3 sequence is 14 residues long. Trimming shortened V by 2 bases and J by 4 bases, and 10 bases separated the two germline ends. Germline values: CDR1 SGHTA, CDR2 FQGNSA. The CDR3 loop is CASSLSQGADTQYF. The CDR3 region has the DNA TGTGCCAGCAGCTTATCACAGGGAGCAGATACGCAGTATTTT.

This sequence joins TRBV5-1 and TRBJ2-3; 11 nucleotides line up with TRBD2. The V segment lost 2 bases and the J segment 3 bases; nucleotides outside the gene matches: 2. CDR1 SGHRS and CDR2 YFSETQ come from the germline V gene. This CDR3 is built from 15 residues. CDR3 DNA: TGCGCCAGCAGCTTTAGCGGGAGGGGGACAGATACGCAGTATTTT. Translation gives CASSFSGRGTDTQYF. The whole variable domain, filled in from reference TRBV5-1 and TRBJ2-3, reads KAGVTQTPRYLIKTRGQQVTLSCSPISGHRSVSWYQQTPGQGLQFLFEYFSETQRNKGNFPGRFSGRQFSNSRSEMNVSTLELGDSALYLCASSFSGRGTDTQYFGPGTRLTVL.

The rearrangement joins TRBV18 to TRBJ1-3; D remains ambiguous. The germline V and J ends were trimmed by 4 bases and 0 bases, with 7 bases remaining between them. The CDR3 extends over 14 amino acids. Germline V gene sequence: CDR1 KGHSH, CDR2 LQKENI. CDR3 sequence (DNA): TGTGCCAGCTCACTGACACTCTCTGGAAACACCATATATTTT. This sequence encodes CASSLTLSGNTIYF.

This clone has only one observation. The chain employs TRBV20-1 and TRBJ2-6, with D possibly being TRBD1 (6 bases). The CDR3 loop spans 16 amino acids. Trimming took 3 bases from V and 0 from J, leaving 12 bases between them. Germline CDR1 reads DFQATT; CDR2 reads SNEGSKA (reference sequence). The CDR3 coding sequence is TGCAGTGCTAGTCGGACAGAATACTCTGGGGCCAACGTCCTGACTTTC. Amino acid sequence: CSASRTEYSGANVLTF.

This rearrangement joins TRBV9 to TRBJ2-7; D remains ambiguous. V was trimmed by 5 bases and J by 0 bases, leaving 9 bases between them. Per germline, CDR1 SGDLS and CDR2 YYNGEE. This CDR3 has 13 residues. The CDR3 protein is CASSGPSSYEQYF. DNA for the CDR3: TGTGCCAGCAGTGGGCCGAGCTCCTACGAGCAGTACTTC.

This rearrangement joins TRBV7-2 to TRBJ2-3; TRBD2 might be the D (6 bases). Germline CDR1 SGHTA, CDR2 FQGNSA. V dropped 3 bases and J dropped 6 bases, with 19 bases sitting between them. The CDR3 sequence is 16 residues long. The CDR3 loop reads CASSLGLGLNRDTQYF. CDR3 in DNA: TGTGCCAGCAGCTTGGGACTCGGACTGAATAGGGATACGCAGTATTTT.

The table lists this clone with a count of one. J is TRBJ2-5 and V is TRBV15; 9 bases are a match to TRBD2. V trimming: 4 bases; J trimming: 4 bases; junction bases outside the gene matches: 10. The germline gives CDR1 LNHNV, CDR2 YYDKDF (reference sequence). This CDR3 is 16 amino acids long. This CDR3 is CATSTGWAGGPETQYF. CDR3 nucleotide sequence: TGTGCCACCAGCACGGGTTGGGCGGGGGGGCCAGAGACCCAGTACTTC.

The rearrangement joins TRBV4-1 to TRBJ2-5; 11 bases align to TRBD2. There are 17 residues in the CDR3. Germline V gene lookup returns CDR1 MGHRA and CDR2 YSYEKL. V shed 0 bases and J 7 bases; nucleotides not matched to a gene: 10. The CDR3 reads CASSQELAGALLGTQYF. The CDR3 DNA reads TGCGCCAGCAGCCAAGAACTAGCGGGGGCCCTCTTAGGGACCCAGTACTTC.

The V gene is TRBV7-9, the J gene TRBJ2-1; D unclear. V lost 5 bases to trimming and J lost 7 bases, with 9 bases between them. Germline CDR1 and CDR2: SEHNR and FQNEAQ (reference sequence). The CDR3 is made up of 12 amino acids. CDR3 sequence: CASSPGVNEQFF. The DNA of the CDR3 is TGTGCCAGCAGCCCCGGAGTGAATGAGCAGTTCTTC. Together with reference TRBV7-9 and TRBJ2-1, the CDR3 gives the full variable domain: DTGVSQNPRHKITKRGQNVTFRCDPISEHNRLYWYRQTLGQGPEFLTYFQNEAQLEKSRLLSDRFSAERPKGSFSTLEIQRTEQGDSAMYLCASSPGVNEQFFGPGTRLTVL.

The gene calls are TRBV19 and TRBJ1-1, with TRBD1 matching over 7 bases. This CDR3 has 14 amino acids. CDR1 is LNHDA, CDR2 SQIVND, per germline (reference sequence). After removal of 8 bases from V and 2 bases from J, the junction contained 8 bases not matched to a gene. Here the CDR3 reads CASESGQVNTEAFF. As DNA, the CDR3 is TGTGCCAGTGAATCTGGACAGGTCAACACTGAAGCTTTCTTT. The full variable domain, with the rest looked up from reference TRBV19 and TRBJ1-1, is DGGITQSPKYLFRKEGQNVTLSCEQNLNHDAMYWYRQDPGQGLRLIYYSQIVNDFQKGDIAEGYSVSREKKESFPLTVTSAQKNPTAFYLCASESGQVNTEAFFGQGTRLTVV.

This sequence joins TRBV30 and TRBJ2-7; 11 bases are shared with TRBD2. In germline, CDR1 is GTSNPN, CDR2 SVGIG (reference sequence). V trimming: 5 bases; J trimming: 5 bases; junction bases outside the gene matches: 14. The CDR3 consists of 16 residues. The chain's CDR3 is CAWGSIAGGPTNEQYF. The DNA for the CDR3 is TGTGCCTGGGGCTCGATAGCGGGGGGGCCGACGAACGAGCAGTACTTC. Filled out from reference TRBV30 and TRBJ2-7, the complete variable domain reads SQTIHQWPATLVQPVGSPLSLECTVEGTSNPNLYWYRQAAGRGLQLLFYSVGIGQISSEVPQNLSASRPQDRQFILSSKKLLLSDSGFYLCAWGSIAGGPTNEQYFGPGTRLTVT.

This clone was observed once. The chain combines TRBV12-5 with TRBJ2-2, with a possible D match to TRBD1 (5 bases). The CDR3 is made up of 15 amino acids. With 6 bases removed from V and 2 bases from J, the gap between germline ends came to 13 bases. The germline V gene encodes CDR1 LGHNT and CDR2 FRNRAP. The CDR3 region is CASGLDKANTGELFF. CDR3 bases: TGTGCTAGTGGCCTGGACAAGGCAAACACCGGGGAGCTGTTTTTT.

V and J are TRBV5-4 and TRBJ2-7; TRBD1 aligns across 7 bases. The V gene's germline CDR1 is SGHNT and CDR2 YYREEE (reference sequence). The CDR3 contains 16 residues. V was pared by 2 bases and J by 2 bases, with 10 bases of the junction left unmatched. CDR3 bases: TGTGCCAGCAGCTTAGAATTTGGGACAGAGACCTACGAGCAGTACTTC. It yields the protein CASSLEFGTETYEQYF.

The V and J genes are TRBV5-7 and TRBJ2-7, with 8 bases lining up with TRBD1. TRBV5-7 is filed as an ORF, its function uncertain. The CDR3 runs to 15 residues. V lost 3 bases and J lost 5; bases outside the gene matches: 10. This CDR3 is CASSSGQDARDEQYF. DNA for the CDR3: TGTGCCAGCAGCTCGGGACAGGACGCCCGGGACGAGCAGTACTTC.

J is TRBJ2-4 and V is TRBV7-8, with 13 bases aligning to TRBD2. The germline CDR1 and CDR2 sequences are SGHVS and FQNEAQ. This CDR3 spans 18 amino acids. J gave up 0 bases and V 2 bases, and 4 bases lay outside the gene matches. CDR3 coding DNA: TGTGCCAGCAGCTTACGACTAGCGGGGGGTGTAGCCAAAAACATTCAGTACTTC. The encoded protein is CASSLRLAGGVAKNIQYF.

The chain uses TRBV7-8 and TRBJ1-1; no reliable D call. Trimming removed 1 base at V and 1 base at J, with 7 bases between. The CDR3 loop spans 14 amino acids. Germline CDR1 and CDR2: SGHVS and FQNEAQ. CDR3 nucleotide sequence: TGTGCCAGCAGCTTAGAAGGCGGGAACACTGAAGCTTTCTTT. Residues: CASSLEGGNTEAFF.

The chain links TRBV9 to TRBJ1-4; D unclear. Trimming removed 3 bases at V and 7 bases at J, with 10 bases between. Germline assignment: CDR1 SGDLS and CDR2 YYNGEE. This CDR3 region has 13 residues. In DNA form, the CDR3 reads TGTGCCAGCAGCGCATCGGTCGGTGAAAAACTGTTTTTT. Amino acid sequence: CASSASVGEKLFF.

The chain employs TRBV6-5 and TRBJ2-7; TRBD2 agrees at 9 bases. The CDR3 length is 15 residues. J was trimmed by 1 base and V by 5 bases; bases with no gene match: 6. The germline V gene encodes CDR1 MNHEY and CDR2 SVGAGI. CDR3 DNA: TGTGCCAGCAGTCCAGTAGCGGGAGAATCCTACGAGCAGTACTTC. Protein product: CASSPVAGESYEQYF.

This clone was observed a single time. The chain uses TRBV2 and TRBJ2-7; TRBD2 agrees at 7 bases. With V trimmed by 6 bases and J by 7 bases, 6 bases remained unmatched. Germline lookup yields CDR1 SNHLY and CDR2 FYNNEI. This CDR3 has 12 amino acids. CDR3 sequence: CASRVLAYEQYF. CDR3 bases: TGTGCCAGCAGGGTACTAGCGTATGAGCAGTACTTC. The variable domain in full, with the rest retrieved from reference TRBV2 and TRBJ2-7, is EPEVTQTPSHQVTQMGQEVILRCVPISNHLYFYWYRQILGQKVEFLVSFYNNEISEKSEIFDDQFSVERPDGSNFTLKIRSTKLEDSAMYFCASRVLAYEQYFGPGTRLTVT.

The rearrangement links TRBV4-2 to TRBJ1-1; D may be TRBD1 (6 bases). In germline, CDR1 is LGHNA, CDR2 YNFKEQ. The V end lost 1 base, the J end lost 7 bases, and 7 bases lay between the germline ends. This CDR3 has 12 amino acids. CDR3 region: CASSQVDSEAFF. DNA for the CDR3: TGTGCCAGCAGCCAAGTGGACAGTGAAGCTTTCTTT.

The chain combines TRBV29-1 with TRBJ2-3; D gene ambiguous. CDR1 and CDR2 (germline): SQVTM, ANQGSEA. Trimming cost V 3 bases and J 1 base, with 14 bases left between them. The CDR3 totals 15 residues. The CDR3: CSVEVWRRGTDTQYF. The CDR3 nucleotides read TGCAGCGTTGAGGTTTGGCGCCGGGGCACAGATACGCAGTATTTT.

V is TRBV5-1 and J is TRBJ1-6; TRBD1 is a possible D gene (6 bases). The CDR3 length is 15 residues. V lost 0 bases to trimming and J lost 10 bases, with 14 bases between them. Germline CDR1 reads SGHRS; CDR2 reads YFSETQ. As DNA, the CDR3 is TGCGCCAGCAGCTTGGAAGGACAGCGGACGTCACCCCTCCACTTT. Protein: CASSLEGQRTSPLHF.

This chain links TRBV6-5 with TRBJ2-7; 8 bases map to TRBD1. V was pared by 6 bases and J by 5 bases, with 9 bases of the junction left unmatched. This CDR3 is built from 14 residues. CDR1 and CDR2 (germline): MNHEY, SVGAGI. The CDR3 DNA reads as TGTGCCAGCAGCAGAGACAGGGGAGACCACGAGCAGTACTTC. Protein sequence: CASSRDRGDHEQYF.

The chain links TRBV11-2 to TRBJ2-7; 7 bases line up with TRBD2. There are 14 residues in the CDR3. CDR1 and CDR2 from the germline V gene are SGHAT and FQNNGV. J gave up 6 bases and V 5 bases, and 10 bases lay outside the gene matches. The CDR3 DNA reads TGTGCCAGCAGCGTCAGCGGGATCCTGGGCGAGCAGTACTTC. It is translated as CASSVSGILGEQYF.

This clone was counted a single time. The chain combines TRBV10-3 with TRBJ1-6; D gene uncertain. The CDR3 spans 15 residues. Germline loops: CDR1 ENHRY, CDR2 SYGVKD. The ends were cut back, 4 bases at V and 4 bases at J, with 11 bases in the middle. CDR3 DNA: TGTGCCATCAGTGCGCGGAATGAGTATAATTCACCCCTCCACTTT. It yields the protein CAISARNEYNSPLHF.

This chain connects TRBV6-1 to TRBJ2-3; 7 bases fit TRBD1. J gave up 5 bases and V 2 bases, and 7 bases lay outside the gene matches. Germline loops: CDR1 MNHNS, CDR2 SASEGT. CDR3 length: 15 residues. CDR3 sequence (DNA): TGTGCCAGCAGTGAACAGGGGGTAGTACAAGATACGCAGTATTTT. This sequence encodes CASSEQGVVQDTQYF.

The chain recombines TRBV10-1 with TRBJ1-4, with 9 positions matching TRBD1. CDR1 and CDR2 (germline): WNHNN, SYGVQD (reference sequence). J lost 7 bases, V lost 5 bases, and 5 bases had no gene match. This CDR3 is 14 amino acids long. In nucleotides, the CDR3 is TGCGCCAGCAGTCGGACAGGGGAGGGTGAAAAACTGTTTTTT. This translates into CASSRTGEGEKLFF.